A selection of T cell receptor beta chains follows, all from one sample in a study of cytomegalovirus exposure and HLA in healthy donors. Assay used: immunoSEQ multiplex PCR; TCRdb lists only in-frame clones, some missing. Here the sample table reports about 77,000 clones. The sample consisted of PBMCs. The receptor source for this set is a man aged 45 to 65 in good health and CMV-seropositive. CDR3s include the opening cysteine and the closing phenylalanine or tryptophan. The D gene is left open where the match is weak.

>13|TRBJ2-5|TRBV7-6|-
CASSLASRETQYF
TGTGCCAGCAGCTTAGCATCACGGGAGACCCAGTACTTC
>14|TRBJ2-1|TRBV27|TRBD1
CASLSGTGINEQFF
TGTGCCAGCCTTTCCGGGACAGGGATAAATGAGCAGTTCTTC
>15|TRBJ2-7|TRBV5-5|TRBD2
CASSFGLAGTYEQYF
TGTGCCAGCAGCTTCGGACTAGCGGGGACCTACGAGCAGTACTTC
>13|TRBJ1-2|TRBV19|-
CASSLQGSYGYTF
TGTGCCAGTAGTTTACAGGGTAGCTATGGCTACACCTTC
>16|TRBJ1-4|TRBV5-1|-
CASSLTGQATNEKLFF
TGCGCCAGCAGCTTGACAGGCCAAGCAACTAATGAAAAACTGTTTTTT
>16|TRBJ1-5|TRBV27|-
CASSTGLTYSNQPQHF
TGTGCCAGCAGTACCGGACTGACTTATAGCAATCAGCCCCAGCATTTT
>15|TRBJ1-1|TRBV19|TRBD1
CASSLKQGGNTEAFF
TGTGCCAGTAGCCTAAAACAGGGGGGGAACACTGAAGCTTTCTTT
>17|TRBJ2-5|TRBV21-1|-
CASSPKSGTGGSETQYF
TGTGCCAGCAGCCCCAAGTCCGGGACAGGGGGCTCGGAGACCCAGTACTTC
>17|TRBJ2-3|TRBV5-1|TRBD2
CASSLEPSGRATDTQYF
TGCGCCAGCAGCTTGGAGCCTAGCGGGAGGGCCACAGATACGCAGTATTTT
>14|TRBJ1-3|TRBV9|-
CASSEGEDGNTIYF
TGTGCCAGCAGCGAGGGAGAAGATGGAAACACCATATATTTT
>12|TRBJ2-2|TRBV6-5|-
CASRGGTGELFF
TGTGCCAGCAGGGGGGGAACCGGGGAGCTGTTTTTT
>15|TRBJ1-1|TRBV7-9|TRBD1
CASSLRTGRGTEAFF
TGTGCCAGCAGCCTCAGGACAGGGAGAGGCACTGAAGCTTTCTTT
>16|TRBJ2-1|TRBV9|TRBD1
CASSVAPITGDNEQFF
TGTGCCAGCAGCGTAGCCCCGATTACAGGGGACAATGAGCAGTTCTTC
>17|TRBJ1-5|TRBV27|-
CASSLSPGDVSNQPQHF
TGTGCCAGCAGTTTATCCCCCGGGGATGTTAGCAATCAGCCCCAGCATTTT
>18|TRBJ2-7|TRBV5-1|TRBD1
CAPRSSPISGQGTYEQYF
TGCGCCCCCAGATCGTCACCTATATCGGGACAGGGTACGTACGAGCAGTACTTC
>16|TRBJ2-7|TRBV27|-
CASSLSQGPGGYEQYF
TGTGCCAGCAGTTTATCACAGGGCCCGGGGGGCTACGAGCAGTACTTC
>13|TRBJ2-1|TRBV29-1|-
CSVTGSSYNEQFF
TGCAGCGTTACAGGGAGCTCCTACAATGAGCAGTTCTTC
>17|TRBJ2-4|TRBV30|TRBD2
CAWSKGLAGGHKNIQYF
TGTGCCTGGAGTAAGGGACTAGCGGGGGGGCACAAAAACATTCAGTACTTC
>17|TRBJ1-1|TRBV4-1|-
CASSQDGREWVKSEAFF
TGCGCCAGCAGCCAAGATGGCCGGGAGTGGGTAAAATCTGAAGCTTTCTTT
>14|TRBJ2-1|TRBV28|-
CASSPGWTYNEQFF
TGTGCCAGCAGCCCCGGGTGGACTTACAATGAGCAGTTCTTC
>14|TRBJ1-2|TRBV28|-
CASSLGAGNYGYTF
TGTGCCAGCAGTTTAGGGGCAGGGAACTATGGCTACACCTTC
>15|TRBJ1-6|TRBV6-4|-
CASSKRFGRNSPLHF
TGTGCCAGCAGTAAAAGGTTTGGGAGAAATTCACCCCTCCACTTT
>17|TRBJ2-3|TRBV11-2|TRBD2
CASSQGLAGASTDTQYF
TGTGCCAGCAGCCAGGGACTAGCGGGTGCTAGCACAGATACGCAGTATTTT
>14|TRBJ2-1|TRBV27|TRBD1
CASSLGQGRNEQFF
TGTGCCAGCAGTTTAGGACAGGGTAGGAATGAGCAGTTCTTC
>14|TRBJ2-7|TRBV10-3|TRBD1
CAIFRGQGNYEQYF
TGTGCCATCTTTAGAGGACAGGGAAACTACGAGCAGTACTTC
>15|TRBJ2-7|TRBV11-2|-
CASSLHQGQTLEQYF
TGTGCCAGCAGCTTACATCAGGGACAAACTCTCGAGCAGTACTTC
>15|TRBJ2-5|TRBV14|-
CASSPLQAGQETQYF
TGTGCCAGCAGCCCCCTTCAAGCAGGGCAAGAGACCCAGTACTTC
>19|TRBJ2-3|TRBV4-1|TRBD2
CASSQDPPRVGGSTDTQYF
TGCGCCAGCAGCCAAGATCCCCCGCGGGTGGGGGGGAGCACAGATACGCAGTATTTT
>15|TRBJ1-1|TRBV28|-
CASSSPTAQNTEAFF
TGTGCCAGCAGTTCTCCGACAGCCCAGAACACTGAAGCTTTCTTT
>14|TRBJ1-1|TRBV6-1|-
CASSELGANTEAFF
TGTGCCAGCAGTGAATTGGGGGCAAACACTGAAGCTTTCTTT
>14|TRBJ1-2|TRBV11-2|-
CASSLRHRESGYTF
TGTGCCAGCAGCCTACGGCACAGGGAAAGTGGCTACACCTTC
>16|TRBJ2-1|TRBV7-3|TRBD1
CASSLTPGGANNEQFF
TGTGCCAGCAGCTTAACCCCAGGGGGAGCTAACAATGAGCAGTTCTTC